This T cell receptor (beta chain) emerged from a study of CD8+ T cells in alopecia areata. cDNA reverse transcribed from extracted RNA served as the sequencing template. Sequencing used immunoSEQ multiplex PCR; TCRdb keeps in-frame clones, though not all of them. The repertoire has about 64,000 clones, around 45% of them found once; the top ten carry around 20%. In the case of this clone: Its antigen is unidentified.

The germline V gene has CDR1 LNHNV and CDR2 YYDKDF (reference sequence). The V gene lost 3 bases and the J gene lost 2 bases, with 16 bases spanning the gap. The CDR3 sequence is 17 residues long. Noted treatment: oral pan-JAK inhibitor, 5-10 mg twice daily. Points from the study as a whole: Scalp samples also yield sequences from resident alphabeta T cells of normal skin.

This chain joins TRBV15 and TRBJ2-2, with a tentative D call TRBD2 (6 bases). The clonotype originates from a human donor with alopecia areata. The sequencing used CD8+ T cells sorted from blood, collected at approximately week 37, from a patient treated with tofacitinib. The CDR3 DNA sequence: TGTGCCACCAGCAGGAGGGGCGGGAAGACCAACACCGGGGAGCTGTTTTTT. Amino acid sequence: CATSRRGGKTNTGELFF.